Below, one TCR beta chain is given with its context. These data originate in a study of control samples from healthy donors and cancer patients. The data were produced by immunoSEQ multiplex PCR, yet TCRdb's version contains in-frame clones alone and is incomplete. This sample carries about 140,000 clones, over 85% of them seen once, and the ten largest clones take around 11%. V shed 1 base and J 8 bases; nucleotides not matched to a gene: 9. CDR1 and CDR2 from the germline V gene are SGHTA and FQGNSA. The CDR3 has 16 amino acids. Sequenced: blood. This sequence originates from a man aged 25-45 years in good health. This chain connects TRBV7-2 to TRBJ1-4; 8 bases match TRBD1. The CDR3 is CASSLGGTGYREKLFF. The CDR3 DNA is TGTGCCAGCAGCTTAGGCGGGACAGGCTATCGGGAAAAACTGTTTTTT.